These 32 T cell receptor beta chains came from one sample sequenced in a study of blood T cell dynamics during melanoma immunotherapy. Stated time point: pre-treatment baseline. Produced via immunoSEQ multiplex PCR; TCRdb's table is partial and in-frame only. The table includes roughly 11,000 clones, approximately 87% detected once. The sequencing here drew on blood, taken from a patient treated with checkpoint blockade. The receptors were sampled from a human donor with melanoma.

The chain carries TRBV2 and TRBJ2-5, with D maybe TRBD1 (5 bases). CDR1 and CDR2 (germline): SNHLY, FYNNEI. V lost 6 bases to trimming and J lost 1 base, with 12 bases between them. CDR3 size: 14 residues. In nucleotides, the CDR3 is TGTGCCAGCAGCTCTAGACAGTCCCAAGAGACCCAGTACTTC. It translates to CASSSRQSQETQYF.

The chain employs TRBV4-1 and TRBJ1-6, with 10 bases lining up with TRBD1. Germline CDR1 is MGHRA and CDR2 is YSYEKL. The CDR3 runs 16 residues. V shed 1 base, J shed 9 bases, and the junction held 6 bases outside the gene matches. The CDR3 region has the DNA TGCGCCAGCAGCCAAGTAGTCGGGACAGGGGTTTCACCCCTCCACTTT. Protein sequence: CASSQVVGTGVSPLHF.

The V call is TRBV10-1, the J call TRBJ1-2; 7 bases line up with TRBD1. This CDR3 contains 16 residues. V was clipped by 11 bases and J by 4 bases; unmatched bases: 19. CDR1 and CDR2 (germline): WNHNN, SYGVQD (reference sequence). CDR3 DNA sequence: TGCGCCGCCGGCCGGCAGAGACAGGGAAAGTCCTATGGCTACACCTTC. Translation gives CAAGRQRQGKSYGYTF.

The genes are TRBV5-6 and TRBJ2-3; 8 bases agree with TRBD1. With V trimmed by 1 base and J by 3 bases, 7 bases remained unmatched. CDR1 and CDR2 (germline): SGHDT, YYEEEE. The CDR3 contains 16 residues. CDR3 nucleotide sequence: TGTGCCAGCAGCTTGAATGGCAGGGGGCCAACAGATACGCAGTATTTT. Residues: CASSLNGRGPTDTQYF.

The chain carries TRBV4-2 and TRBJ2-3; TRBD2 matches 12 bases. This CDR3 is built from 19 residues. Trimming at V came to 1 base and at J to 8 bases, leaving 16 bases not matched to a gene. Germline assignment: CDR1 LGHNA and CDR2 YNFKEQ. CDR3 nucleotide sequence: TGTGCCAGCAGCCAAGCCGTTGAGACTAGCGGGAGAGTGTTGGGTACGCAGTATTTT. It translates to CASSQAVETSGRVLGTQYF.

The chain links TRBV19 to TRBJ2-7, with D possibly matching TRBD1 (5 bases). Trimming shortened V by 1 base and J by 2 bases, and 12 bases separated the two germline ends. Germline V lookup: CDR1 LNHDA, CDR2 SQIVND (reference sequence). The CDR3 covers 15 residues. CDR3 region: CASSIATGYAYEQYF. The CDR3 DNA reads TGTGCCAGTAGTATAGCAACAGGTTACGCCTACGAGCAGTACTTC.

This rearrangement joins TRBV19 to TRBJ2-1; D is possibly TRBD2 (6 bases). V was cut by 10 bases and J by 2 bases, with 21 bases left in between. The CDR3 spans 16 residues. Germline-derived CDR1 and CDR2 are LNHDA and SQIVND (reference sequence). The CDR3 loop reads CATRWSGAGPYNEQFF. CDR3 bases: TGTGCCACCCGATGGTCGGGTGCGGGGCCCTACAATGAGCAGTTCTTC.

V is TRBV19 and J is TRBJ1-2; possibly TRBD1 for D (6 bases). Trimming removed 6 bases from V and 4 bases from J, with 12 bases in between. CDR3 length: 13 residues. Germline V gives CDR1 LNHDA, CDR2 SQIVND (reference sequence). The CDR3 region is CASSPGGAYGYTF. As DNA, the CDR3 is TGTGCCAGTAGCCCGGGGGGCGCCTATGGCTACACCTTC.

This chain links TRBV19 with TRBJ2-1, with a tentative D call TRBD1 (7 bases). CDR1 LNHDA and CDR2 SQIVND come from the germline V gene (reference sequence). The CDR3 spans 15 residues. Trimming left V 5 bases short and J 8 bases short, with 19 bases between. The CDR3 region is CASSPTTGSGDEQFF. The CDR3 DNA follows: TGTGCCAGTAGTCCTACGACAGGGTCGGGGGATGAGCAGTTCTTC.

The rearrangement links TRBV4-3 to TRBJ1-2, with 12 bases fitting TRBD1. CDR1 is LGHNA and CDR2 is YSLEER in the germline V gene. V trimming: 0 bases; J trimming: 5 bases; junction bases outside the gene matches: 7. This CDR3 spans 17 amino acids. This chain's CDR3 is CASSQDGTGGLRYGYTF. CDR3 sequence (DNA): TGCGCCAGCAGCCAAGATGGGACAGGGGGCTTACGATATGGCTACACCTTC.

The chain has TRBV27 and TRBJ2-3, with 10 nucleotides matching TRBD2. The CDR3 has 15 residues. Germline assignment: CDR1 MNHEY and CDR2 SMNVEV (reference sequence). The J segment lost 2 bases and the V segment lost 11 bases, leaving 10 bases of the junction unmatched. The CDR3 sequence: CAADPSGRFTDTQYF. The CDR3 DNA follows: TGTGCCGCCGACCCTAGCGGGAGATTCACAGATACGCAGTATTTT.

This clone was observed a handful of times. This sequence joins TRBV29-1 and TRBJ1-3; D gene ambiguous. Trimming removed 4 bases from V and 4 bases from J, with 11 bases in between. CDR1 SQVTM and CDR2 ANQGSEA come from the germline V gene. This CDR3 region has 13 residues. The CDR3 reads CSVVDIAGNTIYF. The CDR3 DNA reads TGCAGCGTTGTCGACATCGCGGGAAACACCATATATTTT.

V and J are TRBV2 and TRBJ1-4; no clear D gene. Deletions cut 7 bases from V and 11 bases from J, with 14 bases between. CDR1 is SNHLY and CDR2 is FYNNEI in the germline V gene. The CDR3 is made up of 12 amino acids. The CDR3 sequence is CASNLDDGKLFF. The CDR3 DNA sequence: TGTGCCAGCAATCTGGACGATGGGAAACTGTTTTTT.

CDR3 bases: TGCGCCAGCGGGGCAGGGGTTACTGAAGCTTTCTTT. This codes for CASGAGVTEAFF. The V call is TRBV10-2, the J call TRBJ1-1; TRBD1 might be the D (6 bases). The CDR3 loop spans 12 amino acids. CDR1 is WSHSY and CDR2 is SAAADI in the germline V gene. Trimming stripped 8 bases from V and 5 bases from J, with 12 bases between.

This clone was found once. The chain links TRBV4-2 to TRBJ2-2, with TRBD2 matching 9 bases. CDR1 is LGHNA, CDR2 YNFKEQ, per germline. Trimming removed 3 bases from V and 7 bases from J; junction bases left unmatched: 12. The CDR3 consists of 17 residues. This chain's CDR3 is CASSQSQGTSIGGELFF. The CDR3 DNA reads as TGTGCCAGCAGCCAGTCACAGGGGACTAGCATCGGCGGGGAGCTGTTTTTT.

This chain uses TRBV11-3 with TRBJ2-2; D not certain. The germline V gene has CDR1 SGHNT and CDR2 YENEEA. Trimming left V 3 bases short and J 9 bases short, with 5 bases between. The CDR3 sequence is 11 residues long. The CDR3 protein is CASSLARELFF. Here the CDR3 DNA reads TGTGCCAGCAGCTTGGCCCGGGAGCTGTTTTTT.

The chain has TRBV2 and TRBJ1-2, with D possibly being TRBD1 (6 bases). In germline, CDR1 is SNHLY, CDR2 FYNNEI. Trimming removed 6 bases from V and 4 bases from J, with 18 bases in between. The length of the CDR3 is 15 residues. In DNA form, the CDR3 reads TGTGCCAGCAGACCACAACAGGGTGGGCTCTATGGCTACACCTTC. It encodes CASRPQQGGLYGYTF.

The chain employs TRBV4-2 and TRBJ2-5; TRBD1 or TRBD2 may be the D gene (6 bases each). The CDR3 has 14 amino acids. Trimming cost V 4 bases and J 5 bases, with 14 bases left between them. CDR1 is LGHNA, CDR2 YNFKEQ, per germline. The CDR3 loop reads CASSPGEGGETQYF. CDR3 in DNA: TGTGCCAGCAGCCCTGGAGAGGGGGGCGAGACCCAGTACTTC.

The chain couples TRBV11-1 to TRBJ1-6; TRBD1 matches 8 bases. The germline V gene has CDR1 SGHAT and CDR2 FQDESV (reference sequence). With V trimmed by 5 bases and J by 0 bases, 12 bases remained unmatched. The CDR3 spans 19 residues. The CDR3 loop is CASSKDGQGAGSYNSPLHF. The CDR3 DNA sequence: TGTGCCAGCAGCAAGGACGGACAGGGTGCCGGCTCCTATAATTCACCCCTCCACTTT.

This clone was observed a single time. V is TRBV5-1 and J is TRBJ2-1; tentatively, D is TRBD2 (5 bases). CDR1 and CDR2 from the germline V gene are SGHRS and YFSETQ. This CDR3 is built from 16 residues. V was trimmed by 0 bases and J by 1 base, leaving 11 bases between them. The CDR3 DNA reads TGCGCCAGCAGCTTGGGGAGCCGGGGATCCTACAATGAGCAGTTCTTC. Translated: CASSLGSRGSYNEQFF.

This rearrangement joins TRBV5-1 to TRBJ2-7; possibly TRBD1 for D (6 bases). Trimming stripped 2 bases from V and 1 base from J, with 13 bases between. Germline-derived CDR1 and CDR2 are SGHRS and YFSETQ. This CDR3 spans 15 amino acids. The CDR3 loop is CASSFTGFGSYEQYF. The CDR3 DNA follows: TGCGCCAGCAGCTTTACAGGGTTTGGGTCCTACGAGCAGTACTTC.

The chain joins TRBV9 to TRBJ2-2; possible D gene TRBD1, 6 bases. The CDR3 extends over 16 amino acids. CDR1 is SGDLS and CDR2 is YYNGEE in the germline V gene. Trimming cost V 4 bases and J 0 bases, with 13 bases left between them. The chain's CDR3 is CASSYRTAPNTGELFF. The CDR3 bases are TGTGCCAGCAGCTACAGGACAGCCCCGAACACCGGGGAGCTGTTTTTT.

A few counts support this clone. V and J are TRBV2 and TRBJ1-4, with 9 positions matching TRBD1. Germline V CDR1 and CDR2: SNHLY, FYNNEI. The CDR3 loop spans 13 amino acids. Trimming took 6 bases from V and 10 from J; bases not matched to a gene: 6. The CDR3 reads CASRIQGAGKLFF. The DNA of the CDR3 is TGTGCCAGCAGGATACAGGGGGCTGGAAAACTGTTTTTT.

This sequence joins TRBV6-6 and TRBJ2-7; TRBD2 matches 9 bases. Trimming at V came to 5 bases and at J to 7 bases, leaving 9 bases not matched to a gene. Germline V gene data show CDR1 as MNHNY and CDR2 as SVGAGI (reference sequence). The CDR3 loop spans 14 amino acids. Written as DNA, the CDR3 is TGTGCCAGCAGTAACCCCGGGCGGGAGGGGGAGCAGTACTTC. Its protein is CASSNPGREGEQYF.

The V call is TRBV19, the J call TRBJ2-5; either TRBD1 or TRBD2 may supply D (6 bases each). Germline V CDR1 and CDR2: LNHDA, SQIVND (reference sequence). The ends were cut back, 6 bases at V and 1 base at J, with 12 bases in the middle. The CDR3 sequence is 14 residues long. The CDR3 DNA reads TGTGCCAGTAGCTTACGGGGGCCCCAAGAGACCCAGTACTTC. Translated, it gives CASSLRGPQETQYF. The variable domain in full, completed from reference TRBV19 and TRBJ2-5, reads DGGITQSPKYLFRKEGQNVTLSCEQNLNHDAMYWYRQDPGQGLRLIYYSQIVNDFQKGDIAEGYSVSREKKESFPLTVTSAQKNPTAFYLCASSLRGPQETQYFGPGTRLLVL.

J is TRBJ2-5 and V is TRBV30; 8 bases map to TRBD1. From germline, CDR1 is GTSNPN and CDR2 SVGIG (reference sequence). The CDR3 has 14 residues. Losses at the gene ends were 2 bases for V and 4 bases for J; bases not matched to a gene: 6. The CDR3 region has the DNA TGTGCCTGGAGTAGGGGACAGGCTTTAGAGACCCAGTACTTC. Protein: CAWSRGQALETQYF.

The chain uses TRBV4-1 and TRBJ2-3; perhaps TRBD1 as D (6 bases). Trimming took off 8 bases at V and 4 bases at J, with 19 bases between the two ends. The CDR3 loop spans 15 amino acids. Germline V gene lookup returns CDR1 MGHRA and CDR2 YSYEKL. In DNA form, the CDR3 reads TGCGCCAGCTGTCTGACAGGCCTGGGGGCAGATACGCAGTATTTT. This gives the protein CASCLTGLGADTQYF.

The rearrangement links TRBV5-6 to TRBJ1-4, with D unresolved. V lost 4 bases and J lost 7, with 14 bases in between. CDR3 length: 14 amino acids. In germline, CDR1 is SGHDT, CDR2 YYEEEE. The CDR3 here is CASSVDTGGEKLFF. The DNA for the CDR3 is TGTGCCAGCAGCGTAGACACTGGAGGTGAAAAACTGTTTTTT.

The rearrangement joins TRBV7-9 to TRBJ2-3, with 12 bases matching TRBD2. Germline V gene sequence: CDR1 SEHNR, CDR2 FQNEAQ (reference sequence). CDR3 length: 19 amino acids. V trimming: 0 bases; J trimming: 1 base; junction bases outside the gene matches: 8. CDR3 sequence reads: CASSLALAGGSSGTDTQYF. The CDR3 coding sequence is TGTGCCAGCAGCTTAGCACTAGCGGGGGGATCAAGTGGCACAGATACGCAGTATTTT.

This clone occurred once. The chain carries TRBV29-1 and TRBJ2-4, with 7 bases that match TRBD1. The CDR3 is 11 residues long. In germline, CDR1 is SQVTM, CDR2 ANQGSEA. Trimming removed 7 bases from V and 5 bases from J; junction bases left unmatched: 2. This CDR3 is CSATGENIQYF. CDR3 nucleotides: TGCAGCGCCACAGGGGAAAACATTCAGTACTTC.

The chain couples TRBV5-1 to TRBJ2-1, with D unclear. This CDR3 spans 16 amino acids. Germline CDR1 reads SGHRS; CDR2 reads YFSETQ. V dropped 0 bases and J dropped 3 bases, with 13 bases sitting between them. The CDR3 nucleotides read TGCGCCAGCAGCTTGGGCCCGCAGATAATCTACAATGAGCAGTTCTTC. It codes for CASSLGPQIIYNEQFF.

The CDR3: CASSLVRGNEQYF. The CDR3, as DNA: TGTGCCAGCAGCTTGGTCAGGGGGAACGAGCAGTACTTC. The chain uses TRBV5-4 and TRBJ2-7; 7 bases agree with TRBD1. This CDR3 has 13 residues. Germline assignment: CDR1 SGHNT and CDR2 YYREEE (reference sequence). Losses at the gene ends were 0 bases for V and 5 bases for J; bases not matched to a gene: 2.